The T cell receptor (beta chain) described here comes from a study of cytomegalovirus exposure and HLA in healthy donors. The germline V gene has CDR1 SNHLY and CDR2 FYNNEI. The V and J ends lost 7 bases and 5 bases, in that order; junction bases with no gene match: 16. The CDR3 spans 17 residues. Assay: immunoSEQ multiplex PCR; the TCRdb copy retains only in-frame clones and omits some. Of around 60,000 clones in the sample, approximately 95% are singletons; the top ten hold 0.9% to 1.5%. The chain is built from TRBV2 and TRBJ2-4; 8 nucleotides agree with TRBD2. Sequencing was performed on PBMCs. This receptor was obtained from a woman between 18 and 30 years old in good health and CMV-seronegative. The CDR3 region has the DNA TGTGCCAGCACCAGAGCGGGAGCTATAAAGGGGGAAAACATTCAGTACTTC. Amino acid sequence: CASTRAGAIKGENIQYF.